The 20 T cell receptor beta chains presented below share a single source sample, sequenced in a study of beta chain features in type 1 diabetes. What was sequenced were expressed TCRB transcripts, since all of the isolated RNA had been reverse transcribed. Measured with immunoSEQ multiplex PCR; TCRdb has only the in-frame clones, and not every one. The table lists over 500,000 clones, 15% of them singletons. Sequencing input: naive CD4+ T cells from blood. These receptors were collected from a man aged 18 to 30 in good health.

The V call is TRBV30, the J call TRBJ1-1, with 9 bases aligning to TRBD1. This CDR3 is 12 amino acids long. Germline values: CDR1 GTSNPN, CDR2 SVGIG (reference sequence). J gave up 11 bases and V 3 bases, and 7 bases lay outside the gene matches. The CDR3 sequence is CAWSSGTGYAFF. In nucleotides, the CDR3 is TGTGCCTGGAGCTCCGGGACAGGGTATGCTTTCTTT.

The rearrangement joins TRBV6-6 to TRBJ2-5; TRBD1 is a possible D gene (5 bases). V was clipped by 6 bases and J by 1 base, with 9 bases between them. Looked up from germline, CDR1 is MNHNY and CDR2 is SVGAGI (reference sequence). The CDR3 sequence is 13 residues long. The CDR3 DNA follows: TGTGCCAGCAGCTCCCAGGGCCAAGAGACCCAGTACTTC. As protein: CASSSQGQETQYF.

The genes are TRBV2 and TRBJ2-1, with TRBD1 matching over 8 bases. Trimming took 4 bases from V and 6 from J; bases not matched to a gene: 5. Looked up from germline, CDR1 is SNHLY and CDR2 is FYNNEI. This CDR3 contains 14 residues. CDR3 sequence (DNA): TGTGCCAGCAGTGGTCAGGGGGCCGGCAATGAGCAGTTCTTC. This encodes CASSGQGAGNEQFF.

The chain carries TRBV5-1 and TRBJ2-1; D possibly matches TRBD1 or TRBD2 (7 bases each). The CDR3 length is 16 residues. CDR1 is SGHRS and CDR2 is YFSETQ in the germline V gene. The V end lost 6 bases, the J end lost 1 base, and 17 bases lay between the germline ends. CDR3 sequence (DNA): TGCGCCAGCACCCGGGGAGGGGGCGAGTCCTACAATGAGCAGTTCTTC. Translation gives CASTRGGGESYNEQFF.

This clone occurred a few times. The chain links TRBV9 to TRBJ1-2; maybe TRBD1 (6 bases). Trimming removed 0 bases at V and 6 bases at J, with 18 bases between. The CDR3 runs 16 residues. Germline values: CDR1 SGDLS, CDR2 YYNGEE. CDR3 nucleotides: TGTGCCAGCAGCGTAGTCGCCGGGGGGGCCCTGGATGGCTACACCTTC. It translates to CASSVVAGGALDGYTF.

The chain combines TRBV18 with TRBJ1-2, with 10 nucleotides matching TRBD1. J gave up 8 bases and V 4 bases, and 4 bases lay outside the gene matches. The germline gives CDR1 KGHSH, CDR2 LQKENI. This CDR3 comprises 13 residues. CDR3 bases: TGTGCCAGCTCACGCGGACAGGGGGACGGCTACACCTTC. It yields the protein CASSRGQGDGYTF.

Here the CDR3 reads CASSIPAHEQYF. In nucleotides, the CDR3 is TGTGCCAGCAGTATCCCCGCCCACGAGCAGTACTTC. The rearrangement uses TRBV6-6 and TRBJ2-7; no reliable D call. There are 12 residues in the CDR3. V lost 5 bases to trimming and J lost 5 bases, with 10 bases between them. Germline V gives CDR1 MNHNY, CDR2 SVGAGI (reference sequence).

The chain links TRBV5-6 to TRBJ2-7, with D tentatively TRBD1 or TRBD2 (5 bases each). The CDR3 is made up of 13 amino acids. Trimming took 4 bases from V and 4 from J, leaving 12 bases between them. Germline CDR1 reads SGHDT; CDR2 reads YYEEEE. This CDR3 is CASSPGRPYEQYF. CDR3 nucleotide sequence: TGTGCCAGCAGCCCGGGACGGCCATACGAGCAGTACTTC.

The genes are TRBV23-1 and TRBJ2-3, with TRBD2 matching over 11 bases. TRBV23-1 is reported as an ORF; its role is uncertain. V lost 0 bases and J lost 1; bases outside the gene matches: 3. The CDR3 spans 17 residues. CDR3: CASSQSGSGGGTDTQYF. The CDR3 region has the DNA TGCGCCAGCAGTCAATCGGGTAGCGGGGGGGGCACAGATACGCAGTATTTT.

In this sample, this clone turned up many times. The chain links TRBV13 to TRBJ2-7; the match to TRBD1 covers 7 bases. V trimming: 5 bases; J trimming: 6 bases; junction bases outside the gene matches: 10. The length of the CDR3 is 14 residues. Per the germline V gene, CDR1 is PRHDT and CDR2 is FYEKMQ (reference sequence). The CDR3 DNA sequence: TGTGCCAGCAGCACGGCAGGGGGTATCCTCGAGCAGTACTTC. Amino acids: CASSTAGGILEQYF.

This CDR3 reads CASSQTGSGTDTQYF. In DNA, the CDR3 is TGTGCCAGCAGCCAGACAGGGAGTGGTACAGATACGCAGTATTTT. The rearrangement joins TRBV5-6 to TRBJ2-3; the match to TRBD1 covers 7 bases. Trimming at V came to 4 bases and at J to 3 bases, leaving 8 bases not matched to a gene. Germline values: CDR1 SGHDT, CDR2 YYEEEE. CDR3 size: 15 residues.

In this sample, this clone turned up a few times. V and J are TRBV23-1 and TRBJ2-1; the D gene is possibly TRBD1 (6 bases). TRBV23-1 is an open reading frame, and its role is uncertain. CDR3 length: 17 amino acids. V shed 2 bases and J shed 6 bases, with 20 bases lying between them. The CDR3 DNA reads as TGCGCCAGCAGTCAAATCCTTACAGGGAATACAGGCAATGAGCAGTTCTTC. This translates into CASSQILTGNTGNEQFF.

This clone was seen a handful of times. This sample also contains other DNA sequences that code for the same CDR3. The V call is TRBV9, the J call TRBJ2-7, with 9 bases matching TRBD1. V was clipped by 3 bases and J by 2 bases; unmatched bases: 3. This CDR3 comprises 14 residues. CDR1 SGDLS and CDR2 YYNGEE come from the germline V gene. CDR3 protein: CASSAGQGPYEQYF. The CDR3 nucleotides are TGTGCCAGCAGCGCCGGACAGGGGCCCTACGAGCAGTACTTC.

This clone was seen only a few times. This chain uses TRBV19 with TRBJ2-5; possibly TRBD2 for D (6 bases). This CDR3 has 15 amino acids. The V gene lost 2 bases and the J gene lost 1 base, with 11 bases spanning the gap. Germline V gene sequence: CDR1 LNHDA, CDR2 SQIVND (reference sequence). CDR3: CASSIRLALQETQYF. The CDR3 DNA sequence: TGTGCCAGTAGTATACGTCTAGCGCTCCAAGAGACCCAGTACTTC.

The rearrangement joins TRBV18 to TRBJ2-5; 8 bases map to TRBD1. TRBJ2-7 explains the end of the DNA better; the J call may be wrong. Per the germline V gene, CDR1 is KGHSH and CDR2 is LQKENI. This CDR3 comprises 14 residues. The CDR3 nucleotides are TGTGCCAGCTCACCGGACAGGGTGGCGGACGAGCAGTACTTC. It codes for CASSPDRVADEQYF.

The chain couples TRBV7-8 to TRBJ1-5, with D uncertain. V gave up 3 bases and J gave up 9 bases, with 9 bases separating them. CDR1 and CDR2 (germline): SGHVS, FQNEAQ. The CDR3 loop spans 12 amino acids. DNA of the CDR3: TGTGCCAGCAGCTTTAATGTGGGGCCCCAGCATTTT. Translating gives CASSFNVGPQHF.

This clone turned up a few times. The gene calls are TRBV30 and TRBJ1-4; maybe TRBD1 (6 bases). Trimming left V 0 bases short and J 6 bases short, with 11 bases between. The CDR3 is made up of 14 amino acids. In germline, CDR1 is GTSNPN, CDR2 SVGIG (reference sequence). This CDR3 reads CAWSVLQGYEKLFF. CDR3 DNA: TGTGCCTGGAGTGTACTACAGGGTTATGAAAAACTGTTTTTT.

This chain connects TRBV9 to TRBJ1-2; D is ambiguous. In germline, CDR1 is SGDLS, CDR2 YYNGEE. Trimming took 7 bases from V and 2 from J, leaving 9 bases between them. There are 12 residues in the CDR3. This chain's CDR3 is CASAGGNYGYTF. CDR3 in DNA: TGTGCCAGCGCGGGCGGCAACTATGGCTACACCTTC. Together with reference TRBV9 and TRBJ1-2, the CDR3 gives the full variable domain: DSGVTQTPKHLITATGQRVTLRCSPRSGDLSVYWYQQSLDQGLQFLIQYYNGEERAKGNILERFSAQQFPDLHSELNLSSLELGDSALYFCASAGGNYGYTFGSGTRLTVV.

The CDR3 nucleotides read TGTGCCAGCAGCTCCGCCCTGAAGTCCGATGAGCAGTTCTTC. Translation: CASSSALKSDEQFF. V and J are TRBV7-2 and TRBJ2-1; D gene uncertain. V was shortened by 4 bases and J by 8 bases, with 15 bases between the two germline ends. Germline CDR1 SGHTA, CDR2 FQGNSA. The CDR3 is 14 residues long.

The genes are TRBV28 and TRBJ1-2, with D perhaps TRBD1 (5 bases). The V gene's germline CDR1 is MDHEN and CDR2 SYDVKM. Trimming removed 2 bases at V and 3 bases at J, with 10 bases between. This CDR3 is 14 amino acids long. The CDR3 DNA reads TGTGCCAGCAGTTTAGCGGCAGGGCACTATGGCTACACCTTC. Its translation: CASSLAAGHYGYTF.